One and the same sample provided the 5 T cell receptor beta chains below, sequenced in a study of Tregs in tolerant kidney transplant recipients (dated by TCRdb to about 2019). Per the publication, the time point label means: blood sample drawn before combined kidney and bone marrow transplant. The library was made by the immunoSEQ multiplex PCR assay. TCRdb re-hosts the immuneACCESS table, in-frame sequences only. Its copies lack some clones; in the studies checked, an unresolved V gene accounts for under half of them, and the cause for the rest is not known. The sample table shows 90,000 to 120,000 clones, and nearly 90% are seen once. 0.34% of the sample goes to the ten largest clones. The starting material was CD4+ T cells from blood, obtained before the transplant. Receptor source: a human donor who received a combined kidney and bone marrow transplant.

Concerning this clone itself: Other nucleotide sequences from this sample produce the same CDR3. This chain joins TRBV18 and TRBJ1-2, with 9 bases lining up with TRBD1. Per the germline V gene, CDR1 is KGHSH and CDR2 is LQKENI. This CDR3 contains 14 residues. The J segment lost 2 bases and the V segment lost 3 bases, leaving 1 base of the junction unmatched. In DNA form, the CDR3 reads TGTGCCAGCTCACCTGGACAGGGGAACTATGGCTACACCTTC. Protein product: CASSPGQGNYGYTF.

The chain uses TRBV2 and TRBJ2-1; TRBD2 matches at 14 bases. V trimming: 4 bases; J trimming: 0 bases; junction bases outside the gene matches: 5. The germline CDR1 and CDR2 sequences are SNHLY and FYNNEI. There are 18 residues in the CDR3. The CDR3 nucleotides read TGTGCCAGCAGTGCGTCCGGGACTAGCGGGGGCTCCTACAATGAGCAGTTCTTC. It codes for CASSASGTSGGSYNEQFF.

The CDR3 DNA reads TGTGCCATCAGTGAGTCCGGTCTGTCAGATACGCAGTATTTT. Translation: CAISESGLSDTQYF. The chain has TRBV10-3 and TRBJ2-3, with D unclear. Germline V gene sequence: CDR1 ENHRY, CDR2 SYGVKD. This CDR3 is built from 14 residues. V dropped 0 bases and J dropped 4 bases, with 8 bases sitting between them.

This chain joins TRBV7-7 and TRBJ2-1; 11 positions agree with TRBD2. Looked up from germline, CDR1 is SSHAT and CDR2 is FNYEAQ (reference sequence). V was pared by 5 bases and J by 8 bases, with 2 bases of the junction left unmatched. CDR3 size: 13 residues. The CDR3 region is CASSPGLADEQFF. Here the CDR3 DNA reads TGTGCCAGCAGCCCGGGACTAGCGGATGAGCAGTTCTTC.

The V and J genes are TRBV6-5 and TRBJ1-2, with D possibly TRBD1 on 6 matching bases. The CDR3 runs to 15 residues. V was trimmed by 6 bases and J by 2 bases, leaving 16 bases between them. From germline, CDR1 is MNHEY and CDR2 SVGAGI. Here the CDR3 reads CASSPTGGMNYGYTF. CDR3 bases: TGTGCCAGCAGCCCAACTGGGGGCATGAACTATGGCTACACCTTC.